This T cell receptor beta chain was observed in a study of blood T cell repertoires in COVID-19. Study as a whole: Researchers got acute and convalescent COVID-19 samples from the United States, Italy and Spain. PBMCs, B-cell-depleted T cells, or T cells provided the cDNA or gDNA that made up the material.

Ages ranged from about 18 to 89 years, with residence in approximately 25 US areas. Measured with immunoSEQ multiplex PCR; TCRdb has only the in-frame clones, and not every one. The table shows over 200,000 clones, with roughly nine tenths occurring only once. Only one count was recorded for this clone. The V gene's germline CDR1 is SQVTM and CDR2 ANQGSEA. The CDR3 is 18 amino acids. V was clipped by 7 bases and J by 1 base, with 28 bases between them. Sequencing input: PBMCs or T cells enriched from blood (not recorded which). This sequence originates from a human donor in a cohort exposed to, infected with or recovered from COVID-19 (not recorded which). The donor label of this sample is uncertain. The rearrangement links TRBV29-1 to TRBJ1-2; TRBD1 is a possible D gene (6 bases). This chain's CDR3 is CSARAPLDSNPVNYGYTF. The CDR3 DNA sequence: TGCAGCGCCCGAGCCCCCCTGGACAGTAACCCGGTTAACTATGGCTACACCTTC.